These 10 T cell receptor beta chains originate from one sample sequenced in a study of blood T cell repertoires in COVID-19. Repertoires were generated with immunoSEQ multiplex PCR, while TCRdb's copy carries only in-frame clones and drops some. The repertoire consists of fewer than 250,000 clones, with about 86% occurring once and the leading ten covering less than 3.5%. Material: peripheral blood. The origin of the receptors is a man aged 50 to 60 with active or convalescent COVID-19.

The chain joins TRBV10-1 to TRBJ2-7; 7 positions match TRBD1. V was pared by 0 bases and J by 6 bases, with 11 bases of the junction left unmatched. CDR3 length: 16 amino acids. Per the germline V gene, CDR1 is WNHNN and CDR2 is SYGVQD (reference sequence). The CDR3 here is CASSESVGRGTSEQYF. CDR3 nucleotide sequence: TGCGCCAGCAGTGAGTCGGTGGGCAGGGGGACCTCCGAGCAGTACTTC.

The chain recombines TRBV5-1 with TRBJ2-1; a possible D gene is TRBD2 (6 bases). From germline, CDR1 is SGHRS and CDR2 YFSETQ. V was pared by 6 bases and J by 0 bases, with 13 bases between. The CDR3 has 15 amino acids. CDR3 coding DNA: TGCGCCAGCACCCTGGAGGGGAGCTCCTACAATGAGCAGTTCTTC. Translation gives CASTLEGSSYNEQFF.

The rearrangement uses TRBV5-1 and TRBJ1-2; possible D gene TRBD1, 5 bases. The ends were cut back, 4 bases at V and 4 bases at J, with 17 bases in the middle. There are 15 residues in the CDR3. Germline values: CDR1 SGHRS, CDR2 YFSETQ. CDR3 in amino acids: CASSLNKGYPYGYTF. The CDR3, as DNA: TGCGCCAGCAGCCTCAACAAGGGGTACCCCTATGGCTACACCTTC.

The CDR3 reads CASGTGVGTGELFF. CDR3 coding DNA: TGTGCCAGCGGGACAGGGGTGGGCACCGGGGAGCTGTTTTTT. V is TRBV28 and J is TRBJ2-2; 10 nucleotides match TRBD1. J was trimmed by 4 bases and V by 8 bases; bases with no gene match: 4. Germline CDR1 and CDR2: MDHEN and SYDVKM. This CDR3 is 14 amino acids long.

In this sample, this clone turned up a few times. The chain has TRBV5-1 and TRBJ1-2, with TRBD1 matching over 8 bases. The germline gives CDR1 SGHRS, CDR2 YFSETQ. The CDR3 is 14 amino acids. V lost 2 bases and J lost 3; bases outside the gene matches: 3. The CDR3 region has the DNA TGCGCCAGCAGCTTATCGACAGGGGACTATGGCTACACCTTC. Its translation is CASSLSTGDYGYTF.

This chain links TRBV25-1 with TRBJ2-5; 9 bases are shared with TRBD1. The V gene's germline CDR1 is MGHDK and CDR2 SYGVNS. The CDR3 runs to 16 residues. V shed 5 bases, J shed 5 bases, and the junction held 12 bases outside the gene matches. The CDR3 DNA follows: TGTGCCAGCAGTCCACCGGGACAGGGTAGAATTGAGACCCAGTACTTC. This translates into CASSPPGQGRIETQYF.

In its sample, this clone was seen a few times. The CDR3 region is CASSFSQGEAFF. The CDR3 DNA is TGTGCCAGCAGCTTCTCACAGGGTGAAGCTTTCTTT. J is TRBJ1-1 and V is TRBV7-9, with a possible D match to TRBD1 (6 bases). The V end was cut by 3 bases, the J end by 7 bases, with 9 bases between. This CDR3 region has 12 residues. Germline CDR1 reads SEHNR; CDR2 reads FQNEAQ (reference sequence).

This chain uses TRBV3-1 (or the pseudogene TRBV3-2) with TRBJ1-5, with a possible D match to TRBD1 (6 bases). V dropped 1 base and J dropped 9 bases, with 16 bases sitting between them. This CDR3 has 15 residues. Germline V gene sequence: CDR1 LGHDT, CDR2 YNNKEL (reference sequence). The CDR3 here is CASSQGGQGGGPQHF. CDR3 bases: TGTGCCAGCAGCCAAGGCGGGCAGGGAGGGGGGCCCCAGCATTTT.

Here the CDR3 DNA reads TGTGCCAGCAGCTATGGGACAGGGGCCGCCGACAATCAGCCCCAGCATTTT. As protein: CASSYGTGAADNQPQHF. The rearrangement uses TRBV5-6 and TRBJ1-5; 10 nucleotides align to TRBD1. Germline V gene data show CDR1 as SGHDT and CDR2 as YYEEEE. The CDR3 has 17 residues. The J segment lost 3 bases and the V segment lost 3 bases, leaving 9 bases of the junction unmatched.

The CDR3 DNA reads TGTGCCAGCAGCTGGACAGGGGGACCCTACGAGCAGTACTTC. Translated, it gives CASSWTGGPYEQYF. The rearrangement links TRBV7-2 to TRBJ2-7; 10 bases align to TRBD1. Germline V gives CDR1 SGHTA, CDR2 FQGNSA. Trimming took 4 bases from V and 2 from J; bases not matched to a gene: 2. The CDR3 totals 14 residues.